This T cell receptor beta chain was identified in a study of T cell repertoires in cytomegalovirus infection. Each CDR3 protein is one row after TCRdb ran MiXCR on the reads. The sample has roughly 990,000 distinct CDR3 sequences; around 29% are singletons. Note on this clonotype: The antigen is not known.

Whole-study findings and limits: Dominating the ex vivo response were TCR beta clonotypes that were CMV-specific and HLA-C-restricted.

Looked up from germline, CDR1 is PRHDT and CDR2 is FYEKMQ (reference sequence). V lost 0 bases and J 1 base, leaving 9 bases between the germline ends. The CDR3 has 15 amino acids. This clonotype originated in a human donor in good health (CMV status not recorded). Some clones in this sample may be carry-over from other donors' samples. The sequences come from cultured CD8+ T cells from PBMCs, collected from culture after CMV antigen stimulation. The chain carries TRBV13 and TRBJ1-2; TRBD1 is a possible D gene (5 bases). The CDR3 spells CASSLGSRVNYGYTF. The CDR3 DNA is TGTGCCAGCAGCTTAGGAAGCAGGGTTAACTATGGCTACACCTTC.